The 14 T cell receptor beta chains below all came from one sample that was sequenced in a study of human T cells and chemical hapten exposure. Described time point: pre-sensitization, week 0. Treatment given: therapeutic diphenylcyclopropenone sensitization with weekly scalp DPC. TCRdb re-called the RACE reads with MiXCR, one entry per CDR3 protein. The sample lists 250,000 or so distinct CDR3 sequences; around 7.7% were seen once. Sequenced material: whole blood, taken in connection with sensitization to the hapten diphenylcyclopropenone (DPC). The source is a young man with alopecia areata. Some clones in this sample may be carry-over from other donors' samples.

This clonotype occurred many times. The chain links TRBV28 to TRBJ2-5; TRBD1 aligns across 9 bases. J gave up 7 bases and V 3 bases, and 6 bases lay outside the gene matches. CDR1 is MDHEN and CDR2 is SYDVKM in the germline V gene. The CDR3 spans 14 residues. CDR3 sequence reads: CASSFGTGRGTQYF. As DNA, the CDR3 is TGTGCCAGCAGTTTCGGGACAGGGCGAGGGACCCAGTACTTC.

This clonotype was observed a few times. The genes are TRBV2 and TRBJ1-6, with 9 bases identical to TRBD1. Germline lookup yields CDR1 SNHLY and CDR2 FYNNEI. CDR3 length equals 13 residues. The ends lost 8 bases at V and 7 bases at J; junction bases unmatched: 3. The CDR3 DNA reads TGTGCCAGCGGAGGGACAGGGAATTCACCCCTCCACTTT. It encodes CASGGTGNSPLHF.

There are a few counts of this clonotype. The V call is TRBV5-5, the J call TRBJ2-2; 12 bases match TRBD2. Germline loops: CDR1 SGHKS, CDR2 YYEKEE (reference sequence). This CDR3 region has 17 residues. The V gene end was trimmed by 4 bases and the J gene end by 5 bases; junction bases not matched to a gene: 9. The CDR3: CASSQGLAGLRTGELFF. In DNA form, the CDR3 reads TGTGCCAGCAGCCAAGGACTAGCGGGGCTGAGAACCGGGGAGCTGTTTTTT.

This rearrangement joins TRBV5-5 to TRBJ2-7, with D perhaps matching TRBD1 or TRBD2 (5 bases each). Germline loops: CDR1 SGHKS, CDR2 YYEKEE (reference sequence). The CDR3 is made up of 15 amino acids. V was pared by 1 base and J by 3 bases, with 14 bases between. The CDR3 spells CASSLTGDVRYEQYV. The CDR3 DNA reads TGTGCCAGCAGCTTGACCGGGGACGTTCGCTACGAGCAGTACGTC.

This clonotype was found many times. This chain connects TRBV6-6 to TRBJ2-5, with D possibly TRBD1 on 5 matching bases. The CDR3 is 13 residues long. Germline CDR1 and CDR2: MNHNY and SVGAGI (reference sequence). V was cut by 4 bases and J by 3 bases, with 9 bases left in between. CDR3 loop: CASSFTGEETQYF. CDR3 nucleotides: TGTGCCAGCAGTTTTACAGGCGAAGAGACCCAGTACTTC.

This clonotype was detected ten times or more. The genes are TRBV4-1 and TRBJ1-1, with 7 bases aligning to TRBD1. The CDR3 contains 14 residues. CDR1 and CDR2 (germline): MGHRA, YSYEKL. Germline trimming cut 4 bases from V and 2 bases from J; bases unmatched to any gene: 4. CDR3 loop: CASSPWTGNTEAFF. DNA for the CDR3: TGCGCCAGCAGCCCGTGGACAGGCAACACTGAAGCTTTCTTT.

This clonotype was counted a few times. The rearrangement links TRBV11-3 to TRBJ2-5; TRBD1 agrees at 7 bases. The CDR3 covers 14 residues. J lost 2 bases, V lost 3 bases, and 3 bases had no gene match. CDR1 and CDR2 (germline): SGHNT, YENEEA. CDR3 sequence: CASSLTGQQETQYF. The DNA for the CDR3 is TGTGCCAGCAGCTTGACGGGACAGCAAGAGACCCAGTACTTC.

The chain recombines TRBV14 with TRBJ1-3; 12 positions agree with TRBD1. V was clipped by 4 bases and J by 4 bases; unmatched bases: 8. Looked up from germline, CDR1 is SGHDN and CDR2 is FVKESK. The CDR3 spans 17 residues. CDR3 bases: TGTGCCAGCAGCCCCCTTCTCGGGACAGGGGGCGGAAACACCATATATTTT. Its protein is CASSPLLGTGGGNTIYF.

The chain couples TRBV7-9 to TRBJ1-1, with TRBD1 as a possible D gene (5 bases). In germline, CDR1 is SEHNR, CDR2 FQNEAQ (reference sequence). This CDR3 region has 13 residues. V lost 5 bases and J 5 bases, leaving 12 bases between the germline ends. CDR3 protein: CASSPQGGTEAFF. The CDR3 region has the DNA TGTGCCAGCAGCCCCCAGGGCGGTACTGAAGCTTTCTTT. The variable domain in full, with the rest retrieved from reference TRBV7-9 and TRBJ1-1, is DTGVSQNPRHKITKRGQNVTFRCDPISEHNRLYWYRQTLGQGPEFLTYFQNEAQLEKSRLLSDRFSAERPKGSFSTLEIQRTEQGDSAMYLCASSPQGGTEAFFGQGTRLTVV.

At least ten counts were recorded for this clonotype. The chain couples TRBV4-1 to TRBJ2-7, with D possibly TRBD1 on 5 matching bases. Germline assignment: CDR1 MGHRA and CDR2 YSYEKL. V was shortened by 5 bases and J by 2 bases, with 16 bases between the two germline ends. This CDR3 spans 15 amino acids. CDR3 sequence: CASSEVAGIPYEQYF. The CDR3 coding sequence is TGCGCCAGCAGCGAGGTGGCAGGGATCCCCTACGAGCAGTACTTC.

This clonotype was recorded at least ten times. In DNA, the CDR3 is TGTGCCAGCAGTTTACCTCGGTACAGGGGGAACACTGAAGCTTTCTTT. Translating it yields CASSLPRYRGNTEAFF. The rearrangement uses TRBV28 and TRBJ1-1, with 7 bases identical to TRBD1. CDR1 is MDHEN, CDR2 SYDVKM, per germline. V shed 2 bases, J shed 1 base, and the junction held 7 bases outside the gene matches. The CDR3 sequence is 16 residues long.

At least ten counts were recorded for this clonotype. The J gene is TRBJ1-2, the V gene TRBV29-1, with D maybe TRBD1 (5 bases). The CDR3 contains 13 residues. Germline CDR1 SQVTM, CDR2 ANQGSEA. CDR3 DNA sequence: TGCATTGCAGTGGGGGGAAGTGGGCATGGCTACACCTTC. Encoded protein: CIAVGGSGHGYTF.

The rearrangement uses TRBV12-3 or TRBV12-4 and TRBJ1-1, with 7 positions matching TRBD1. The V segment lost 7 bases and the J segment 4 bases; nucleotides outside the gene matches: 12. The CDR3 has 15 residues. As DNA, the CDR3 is TGTGCCAGCACTACAACGACAGGGTTGGGCACTGAAGCTTTCTTT. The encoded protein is CASTTTTGLGTEAFF.

This chain's CDR3 is CASSVMNYGYTF. As DNA, the CDR3 is TGTGCCAGCAGTGTAATGAACTATGGCTACACCTTC. The chain is built from TRBV2 and TRBJ1-2; D not resolved. Trimming stripped 4 bases from V and 2 bases from J, with 5 bases between. The CDR3 sequence is 12 residues long. Looked up from germline, CDR1 is SNHLY and CDR2 is FYNNEI.